This T cell receptor beta chain was found in a study of early T cells in non-severe SARS-CoV-2 infection. Notes on this clonotype: A clone one base away is much larger, so this may be a read error.

Germline loops: CDR1 MNHNS, CDR2 SASEGT. This CDR3 has 15 amino acids. MiXCR was run by TCRdb on the 5' RACE reads, yielding one entry per CDR3 protein. In the table there are some 91,000 distinct CDR3 sequences, over 10% of which are singletons. Specimen: whole blood. The chain links TRBV6-1 to TRBJ1-1; 10 bases align to TRBD1. The TCR comes from an adult who was a healthcare worker with PCR-confirmed SARS-CoV-2 infection or an uninfected control (not recorded which). As DNA, the CDR3 is TGTGTCAGCACGCGGGACAGGGGACCGAACACTGAAGCTTTCTTT. Translated: CVSTRDRGPNTEAFF.